Sequencing of this T cell receptor (beta chain) was carried out in a study of immune evolution from preneoplasia to lung adenocarcinoma. V was trimmed by 5 bases and J by 2 bases, leaving 12 bases between them. The CDR3 totals 15 residues. Per the germline V gene, CDR1 is MNHNS and CDR2 is SASEGT. Findings of the study overall: Clonality was highest in normal lung, lower in later-stage lesions apparently. Normal lung had the highest top T cell clone frequencies.

The table came from immunoSEQ multiplex PCR; TCRdb's copy has only in-frame clones and leaves some out. The table includes about 4,300 clones, around four fifths detected once. Only a few counts were recorded for this clone. What it binds is not known. Premalignant or tumor cells were enriched by macro-dissection after pathologic assessment. Sequenced sample: FFPE lung adenocarcinoma in situ tissue. The chain recombines TRBV6-1 with TRBJ1-4; weak D call: TRBD1 (5 bases). The clonotype comes from a person aged 55-79 years with lung adenocarcinoma. CDR3 nucleotide sequence: TGTGCCAGCAGTCAGCAGGGAGTGACTAATGAAAAACTGTTTTTT. It encodes CASSQQGVTNEKLFF.